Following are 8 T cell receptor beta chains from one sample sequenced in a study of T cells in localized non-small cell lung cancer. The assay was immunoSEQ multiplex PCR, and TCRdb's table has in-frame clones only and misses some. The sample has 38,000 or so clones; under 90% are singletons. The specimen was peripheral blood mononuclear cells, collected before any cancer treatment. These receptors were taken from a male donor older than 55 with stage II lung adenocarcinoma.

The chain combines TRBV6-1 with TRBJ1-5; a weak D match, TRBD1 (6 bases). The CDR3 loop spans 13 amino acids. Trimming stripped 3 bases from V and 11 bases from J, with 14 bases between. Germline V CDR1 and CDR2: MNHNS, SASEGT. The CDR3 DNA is TGTGCCAGCAGTGAGTCCAGCCAGGGGACCCAGCATTTT. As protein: CASSESSQGTQHF.

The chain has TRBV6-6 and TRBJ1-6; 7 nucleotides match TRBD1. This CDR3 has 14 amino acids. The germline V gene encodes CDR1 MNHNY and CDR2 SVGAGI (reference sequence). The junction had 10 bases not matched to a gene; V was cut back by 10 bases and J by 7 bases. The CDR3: CATKKDRRNSPLHF. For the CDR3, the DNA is TGTGCCACCAAAAAGGACAGGAGAAATTCACCCCTCCACTTT.

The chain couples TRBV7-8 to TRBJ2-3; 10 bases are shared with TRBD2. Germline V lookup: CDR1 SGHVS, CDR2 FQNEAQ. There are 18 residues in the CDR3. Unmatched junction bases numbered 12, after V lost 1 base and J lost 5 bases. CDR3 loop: CASSLGQLAGVSVDTQYF. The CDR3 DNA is TGTGCCAGCAGCTTAGGTCAGCTAGCGGGAGTGTCAGTAGATACGCAGTATTTT.

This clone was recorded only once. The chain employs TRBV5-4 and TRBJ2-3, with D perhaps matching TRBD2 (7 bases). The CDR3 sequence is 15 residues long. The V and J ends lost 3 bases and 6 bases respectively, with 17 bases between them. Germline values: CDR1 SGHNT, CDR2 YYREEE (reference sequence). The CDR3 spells CASSSSGGGRDTQYF. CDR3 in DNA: TGTGCCAGCAGCTCTAGCGGAGGGGGGAGGGATACGCAGTATTTT.

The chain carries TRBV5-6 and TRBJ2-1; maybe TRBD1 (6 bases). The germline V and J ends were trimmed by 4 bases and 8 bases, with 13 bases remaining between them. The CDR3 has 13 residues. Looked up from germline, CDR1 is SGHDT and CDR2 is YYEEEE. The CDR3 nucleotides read TGTGCCAGCAGCATAACAGGGTTCGATGAGCAGTTCTTC. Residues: CASSITGFDEQFF.

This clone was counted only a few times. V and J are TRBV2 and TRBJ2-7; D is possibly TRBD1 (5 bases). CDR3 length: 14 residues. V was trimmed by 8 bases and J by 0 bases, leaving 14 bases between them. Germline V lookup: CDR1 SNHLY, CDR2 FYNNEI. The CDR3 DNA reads TGTGCCAGCCAAGGCCAGGGTAGCTCCTACGAGCAGTACTTC. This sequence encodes CASQGQGSSYEQYF.

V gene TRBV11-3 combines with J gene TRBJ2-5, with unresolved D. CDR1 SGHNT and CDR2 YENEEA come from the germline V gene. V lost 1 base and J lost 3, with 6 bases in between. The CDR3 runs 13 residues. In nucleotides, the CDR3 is TGTGCCAGCAGCTTAGGCCCAAAAGAGACCCAGTACTTC. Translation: CASSLGPKETQYF.

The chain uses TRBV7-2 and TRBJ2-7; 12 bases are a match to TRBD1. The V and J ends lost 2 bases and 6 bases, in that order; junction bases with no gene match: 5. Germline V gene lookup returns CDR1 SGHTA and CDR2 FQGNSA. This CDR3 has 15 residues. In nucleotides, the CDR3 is TGTGCCAGCAGCTTACTGGGACAGGGGGCCCTCGAGCAGTACTTC. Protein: CASSLLGQGALEQYF.